These 20 T cell receptor beta chains were all obtained from the same sample, sequenced in a study of blood T cell repertoires in COVID-19. The data were produced by immunoSEQ multiplex PCR, yet TCRdb's version contains in-frame clones alone and is incomplete. The sample holds nearly 400,000 clones, roughly 91% seen once. Sequenced material: PBMCs or T cells enriched from blood (not recorded which). Source of these receptors: a young woman who had recovered from COVID-19.

This chain joins TRBV6-5 and TRBJ1-6; the D is unclear. In germline, CDR1 is MNHEY, CDR2 SVGAGI. V lost 0 bases to trimming and J lost 7 bases, with 10 bases between them. The CDR3 contains 15 residues. The CDR3 reads CASSYSRDPNSPLHF. The DNA of the CDR3 is TGTGCCAGCAGTTACTCGCGGGATCCAAATTCACCCCTCCACTTT.

This clone came up once. The chain links TRBV5-1 to TRBJ2-1; maybe TRBD1 (6 bases). The CDR3 is made up of 15 amino acids. Germline V CDR1 and CDR2: SGHRS, YFSETQ. V was shortened by 4 bases and J by 8 bases, with 19 bases between the two germline ends. CDR3 sequence (DNA): TGCGCCAGCAGCAAGGGGGTGGTTAGGATCGATGAGCAGTTCTTC. This sequence encodes CASSKGVVRIDEQFF.

V usage is TRBV19 and J usage is TRBJ1-1; a possible D gene is TRBD1 (6 bases). V dropped 6 bases and J dropped 3 bases, with 17 bases sitting between them. CDR3 size: 15 residues. Germline assignment: CDR1 LNHDA and CDR2 SQIVND (reference sequence). DNA of the CDR3: TGTGCCAGTAGCATTGGGACAAGGTTTGACACTGAAGCTTTCTTT. This codes for CASSIGTRFDTEAFF.

The chain has TRBV18 and TRBJ2-1; 9 positions agree with TRBD2. With V trimmed by 3 bases and J by 7 bases, 7 bases remained unmatched. Germline CDR1 reads KGHSH; CDR2 reads LQKENI. The CDR3 has 15 residues. This chain's CDR3 is CASSPAGGLWNEQFF. Here the CDR3 DNA reads TGTGCCAGCTCACCGGCGGGAGGGCTTTGGAATGAGCAGTTCTTC.

J is TRBJ1-1 and V is TRBV5-1, with TRBD1 matching over 10 bases. With 3 bases clipped from V and 1 base from J, the junction kept 3 bases outside the gene matches. Germline lookup yields CDR1 SGHRS and CDR2 YFSETQ. The CDR3 contains 15 residues. CDR3 DNA sequence: TGCGCCAGCAGCTCGGGACAGGGGAGGAACACTGAAGCTTTCTTT. The encoded protein is CASSSGQGRNTEAFF.

This chain uses TRBV10-2 with TRBJ2-5, with D possibly matching TRBD2 (6 bases). Germline V lookup: CDR1 WSHSY, CDR2 SAAADI. V was trimmed by 9 bases and J by 4 bases, leaving 15 bases between them. There are 13 residues in the CDR3. The CDR3 spells CASHSGVGETQYF. The CDR3 region has the DNA TGCGCCAGTCATAGCGGCGTTGGAGAGACCCAGTACTTC.

This rearrangement joins TRBV5-1 to TRBJ1-2; D call uncertain. The CDR3 contains 12 residues. Deletions cut 0 bases from V and 6 bases from J, with 6 bases between. Germline assignment: CDR1 SGHRS and CDR2 YFSETQ. CDR3 sequence: CASSLGQDGYTF. CDR3 DNA: TGCGCCAGCAGCTTGGGGCAGGATGGCTACACCTTC.

The V call is TRBV28, the J call TRBJ2-7; TRBD2 might be the D (5 bases). This CDR3 has 14 amino acids. The germline gives CDR1 MDHEN, CDR2 SYDVKM. The ends were cut back, 5 bases at V and 3 bases at J, with 14 bases in the middle. This CDR3 reads CASSPSLGRYEQYF. The CDR3 nucleotides are TGTGCCAGCAGTCCGTCACTAGGGCGCTACGAGCAGTACTTC.

J is TRBJ2-5 and V is TRBV6-2 or TRBV6-3; 7 bases align to TRBD2. Per the germline V gene, CDR1 is MNHEY and CDR2 is SVGEGT. This CDR3 is 16 amino acids long. V was clipped by 0 bases and J by 3 bases; unmatched bases: 7. This CDR3 is CASSYSKSGGEETQYF. The CDR3 coding sequence is TGTGCCAGCAGTTACTCGAAGTCTGGGGGGGAAGAGACCCAGTACTTC.

The chain couples TRBV2 to TRBJ1-1; 10 nucleotides match TRBD1. The CDR3 extends over 14 amino acids. The V gene end was trimmed by 6 bases and the J gene end by 3 bases; junction bases not matched to a gene: 4. CDR1 and CDR2 (germline): SNHLY, FYNNEI. The DNA for the CDR3 is TGTGCCAGCAGGCGACAGGGGGCGGACACTGAAGCTTTCTTT. This codes for CASRRQGADTEAFF.

A remark on this clone: This same CDR3 is encoded by further DNA sequences in the sample. The rearrangement uses TRBV15 and TRBJ1-4; 8 nucleotides match TRBD1. The length of the CDR3 is 15 residues. V lost 5 bases and J lost 2; bases outside the gene matches: 4. CDR1 is LNHNV and CDR2 is YYDKDF in the germline V gene (reference sequence). The CDR3 DNA reads TGTGCCACCAGCCGTCGGACAGGGACTAATGAAAAACTGTTTTTT. It is translated as CATSRRTGTNEKLFF.

The chain combines TRBV19 with TRBJ1-1; 7 bases fit TRBD1. CDR3 size: 12 residues. Germline lookup yields CDR1 LNHDA and CDR2 SQIVND (reference sequence). The junction had 7 bases not matched to a gene; V was cut back by 6 bases and J by 9 bases. The CDR3 protein is CASSEQGRKAFF. As DNA, the CDR3 is TGTGCCAGTAGCGAACAGGGGAGAAAAGCTTTCTTT.

The gene calls are TRBV5-4 and TRBJ2-3, with D perhaps TRBD1 (6 bases). The germline CDR1 and CDR2 sequences are SGHNT and YYREEE (reference sequence). Between the trimmed V and J ends, which lost 0 bases and 4 bases, there was a span of 9 bases. The CDR3 has 14 amino acids. As DNA, the CDR3 is TGTGCCAGCAGCTTGGTGGGGGCACCAGATACGCAGTATTTT. It translates to CASSLVGAPDTQYF.

The chain links TRBV30 to TRBJ1-2; 7 bases fit TRBD1. The CDR3 runs 15 residues. V lost 4 bases and J lost 0; bases outside the gene matches: 8. Looked up from germline, CDR1 is GTSNPN and CDR2 is SVGIG (reference sequence). In nucleotides, the CDR3 is TGTGCCTGGACCGATAGCGGGACAGCTAACTATGGCTACACCTTC. It encodes CAWTDSGTANYGYTF.

The chain combines TRBV4-1 with TRBJ2-3, with 7 bases fitting TRBD2. V gave up 2 bases and J gave up 5 bases; unmatched junction bases: 7. The germline gives CDR1 MGHRA, CDR2 YSYEKL. This CDR3 comprises 15 residues. The DNA for the CDR3 is TGCGCCAGCAGCCAATTAGGACTAGTTGTAGATACGCAGTATTTT. Encoded protein: CASSQLGLVVDTQYF.

This clone was picked up one time. The V gene is TRBV7-3, the J gene TRBJ2-3, with a weak D call TRBD1 (5 bases). The V end was cut by 3 bases, the J end by 4 bases, with 11 bases between. The CDR3 contains 14 residues. Germline values: CDR1 SGHTA, CDR2 FQGTGA. CDR3 DNA sequence: TGTGCCAGCAGCTTGGATACAGGAGCAGATACGCAGTATTTT. It codes for CASSLDTGADTQYF.

The rearrangement links TRBV7-9 to TRBJ1-4; TRBD1 aligns across 8 bases. Germline V CDR1 and CDR2: SEHNR, FQNEAQ (reference sequence). This CDR3 is built from 14 residues. V lost 5 bases to trimming and J lost 4 bases; unmatched junction nucleotides: 3. CDR3 residues: CASSGTGGNEKLFF. DNA for the CDR3: TGTGCCAGCAGCGGAACAGGGGGTAATGAAAAACTGTTTTTT.

The V and J genes are TRBV28 and TRBJ1-5; D is possibly TRBD1 (5 bases). Looked up from germline, CDR1 is MDHEN and CDR2 is SYDVKM. The CDR3 totals 16 residues. V lost 1 base to trimming and J lost 4 bases, with 14 bases between them. CDR3 sequence reads: CASSLSGGGGNQPQHF. The CDR3 region has the DNA TGTGCCAGCAGTTTATCAGGCGGGGGGGGGAATCAGCCCCAGCATTTT.

V and J are TRBV19 and TRBJ1-4; 8 nucleotides match TRBD1. Trimming at V came to 8 bases and at J to 1 base, leaving 9 bases not matched to a gene. Looked up from germline, CDR1 is LNHDA and CDR2 is SQIVND (reference sequence). CDR3 length equals 16 residues. DNA for the CDR3: TGTGCCAGTTCTGGACAGGGAATGGGAACTAATGAAAAACTGTTTTTT. Translated: CASSGQGMGTNEKLFF. The whole variable domain, filled in from reference TRBV19 and TRBJ1-4, reads DGGITQSPKYLFRKEGQNVTLSCEQNLNHDAMYWYRQDPGQGLRLIYYSQIVNDFQKGDIAEGYSVSREKKESFPLTVTSAQKNPTAFYLCASSGQGMGTNEKLFFGSGTQLSVL.

This clone was counted many times. The chain carries TRBV23-1 and TRBJ1-5; D not resolved. TRBV23-1 is placed among ORFs of uncertain function. This CDR3 is built from 16 residues. Trimming stripped 2 bases from V and 1 base from J, with 12 bases between. The CDR3 region has the DNA TGCGCCAGCAGTCAACGGGGTAGGAAGAGCAATCAGCCCCAGCATTTT. Encoded protein: CASSQRGRKSNQPQHF.